One sample yielded the 13 T cell receptor beta chains listed below, sequenced in a study of blood T cells in healthy people across ages. Then a second PCR, running about 6 to 11 cycles, was carried out with a sample-barcoded 5' primer and a J-beta primer mix. In TCRdb, the 5' RACE reads were re-called with MiXCR into one record per CDR3 protein. This sample has about 1.6 million distinct CDR3 sequences, with around 35% found just once. Sequenced: blood. The receptors originated from a young woman in good health.

The chain combines TRBV12-3 or TRBV12-4 with TRBJ2-5, with a tentative D call TRBD2 (6 bases). The J call is doubtful: the DNA matches TRBJ2-7 better. The CDR3 is made up of 14 amino acids. The CDR3 here is CASGPSGHTYEQYF. CDR3 DNA: TGTGCCAGCGGGCCGAGCGGGCATACCTACGAGCAGTACTTC.

As for this clonotype: Since a much larger clone is just one base distant, this may be a read error. DNA for the CDR3: TGCGCCAGCAGCCAATGGGGTGGGGGTCCTTACGAGCAGTACTTC. Amino acids: CASSQWGGGPYEQYF. V usage is TRBV4-1 and J usage is TRBJ2-7; D may be TRBD1 or TRBD2 (5 bases each). V gave up 2 bases and J gave up 4 bases, with 15 bases separating them. The CDR3 is 15 amino acids. CDR1 is MGHRA, CDR2 YSYEKL, per germline.

This clonotype was picked up a small number of times. V gene TRBV10-3 combines with J gene TRBJ1-5; D gene uncertain. V shed 1 base and J shed 2 bases, with 18 bases lying between them. In germline, CDR1 is ENHRY, CDR2 SYGVKD. The CDR3 contains 18 residues. As DNA, the CDR3 is TGTGCCATCAGTGAGTACGTACTAAGTGGCGGGGGCAATCAGCCCCAGCATTTT. It translates to CAISEYVLSGGGNQPQHF.

The V and J genes are TRBV12-3 or TRBV12-4 and TRBJ1-1; D may be TRBD1 (5 bases). The CDR3 sequence is 14 residues long. Trimming removed 6 bases from V and 5 bases from J, with 16 bases in between. The CDR3 DNA reads TGTGCCAGCAGACTCGGGGGTAGGGTGACTGAAGCTTTCTTT. It codes for CASRLGGRVTEAFF.

This chain joins TRBV2 and TRBJ2-3; tentatively, D is TRBD2 (5 bases). Germline CDR1 reads SNHLY; CDR2 reads FYNNEI. This CDR3 region has 12 residues. Deletions cut 3 bases from V and 8 bases from J, with 9 bases between. CDR3: CASSDMRATQYF. CDR3 sequence (DNA): TGTGCCAGCAGTGATATGCGGGCTACGCAGTATTTT. Variable domain in full (rest from reference TRBV2 and TRBJ2-3): EPEVTQTPSHQVTQMGQEVILRCVPISNHLYFYWYRQILGQKVEFLVSFYNNEISEKSEIFDDQFSVERPDGSNFTLKIRSTKLEDSAMYFCASSDMRATQYFGPGTRLTVL.

The CDR3 DNA sequence: TGCAGCGTTGTCCCCGAAGGGGGGGCCTACAATGAGCAGTTCTTC. Protein: CSVVPEGGAYNEQFF. The chain uses TRBV29-1 and TRBJ2-1, with D possibly being TRBD2 (7 bases). Per germline, CDR1 SQVTM and CDR2 ANQGSEA. The CDR3 loop spans 15 amino acids. Trimming left V 4 bases short and J 2 bases short, with 15 bases between.

The chain combines TRBV20-1 with TRBJ2-3; D is unclear. This CDR3 contains 13 residues. Germline CDR1 is DFQATT and CDR2 is SNEGSKA (reference sequence). The V and J ends lost 3 bases and 5 bases respectively, with 12 bases between them. DNA for the CDR3: TGCAGTGCTAGCCCCAGCTTGGGAGATACGCAGTATTTT. It codes for CSASPSLGDTQYF.

This clonotype was picked up a small number of times. The chain is built from TRBV6-5 and TRBJ1-3; no clear D gene. Between the trimmed V and J ends, which lost 2 bases and 3 bases, there was a span of 8 bases. Germline CDR1 and CDR2: MNHEY and SVGAGI. This CDR3 has 14 amino acids. The CDR3 region is CASSYAYYGNTIYF. Here the CDR3 DNA reads TGTGCCAGCAGTTACGCATACTATGGAAACACCATATATTTT.

This chain connects TRBV9 to TRBJ2-7, with 11 positions matching TRBD2. CDR1 is SGDLS, CDR2 YYNGEE, per germline. J was trimmed by 6 bases and V by 0 bases; bases with no gene match: 5. CDR3 length equals 15 residues. The CDR3 DNA reads TGTGCCAGCAGCGTAGGGACTAGCGGGCAGGGCGAGCAGTACTTC. Its translation: CASSVGTSGQGEQYF.

The chain carries TRBV5-1 and TRBJ2-1, with TRBD2 matching over 7 bases. In germline, CDR1 is SGHRS, CDR2 YFSETQ. Trimming took 3 bases from V and 7 from J; bases not matched to a gene: 7. The CDR3 has 14 amino acids. The CDR3 sequence: CASSWTRARNEQFF. CDR3 coding DNA: TGCGCCAGCAGCTGGACTAGAGCGAGGAATGAGCAGTTCTTC.

The genes are TRBV3-1 and TRBJ1-2; D is ambiguous. The CDR3 extends over 14 amino acids. Germline-derived CDR1 and CDR2 are LGHDT and YNNKEL (reference sequence). V was pared by 4 bases and J by 3 bases, with 12 bases between. In DNA, the CDR3 is TGTGCCAGCAGCCGTGAGGTCGGACACTATGGCTACACCTTC. Amino acids: CASSREVGHYGYTF. Looking up the rest from reference TRBV3-1 and TRBJ1-2 gives the full variable domain: DTAVSQTPKYLVTQMGNDKSIKCEQNLGHDTMYWYKQDSKKFLKIMFSYNNKELIINETVPNRFSPKSPDKAHLNLHINSLELGDSAVYFCASSREVGHYGYTFGSGTRLTVV.

This clonotype was seen ten or more times. The chain combines TRBV20-1 with TRBJ1-2; no reliable D call. Germline V gives CDR1 DFQATT, CDR2 SNEGSKA (reference sequence). The CDR3 consists of 12 residues. Trimming took 3 bases from V and 2 from J, leaving 7 bases between them. CDR3 sequence (DNA): TGCAGTGCTAGTCTCCTCAACTATGGCTACACCTTC. Protein product: CSASLLNYGYTF.

The rearrangement joins TRBV3-1 to TRBJ1-2, with D hard to call. CDR3 length: 13 residues. Germline V gene lookup returns CDR1 LGHDT and CDR2 YNNKEL (reference sequence). The V and J ends lost 1 base and 5 bases respectively, with 8 bases between them. CDR3 region: CASSQGRVYGYTF. DNA for the CDR3: TGTGCCAGCAGCCAAGGGAGGGTTTATGGCTACACCTTC.